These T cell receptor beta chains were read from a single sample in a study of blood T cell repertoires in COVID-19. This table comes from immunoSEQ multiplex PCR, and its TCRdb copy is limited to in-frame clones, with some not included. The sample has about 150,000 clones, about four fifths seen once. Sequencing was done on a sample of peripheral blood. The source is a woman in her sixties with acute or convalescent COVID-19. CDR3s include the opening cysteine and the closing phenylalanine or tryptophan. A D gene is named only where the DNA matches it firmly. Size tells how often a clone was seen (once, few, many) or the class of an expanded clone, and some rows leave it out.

CASSQGQGGTGELFF	TGTGCCAGCAGCCAGGGACAGGGAGGCACCGGGGAGCTGTTTTTT	TRBV11-2	NA	TRBD1	TRBJ2-2
CASSESKGGEDIQYF	TGCGCCAGCAGTGAGTCGAAGGGGGGGGAGGACATTCAGTACTTC	TRBV10-2	NA	NA	TRBJ2-4
CASSQEGGRPLHNEQFF	TGCGCCAGCAGCCAAGAAGGGGGCCGTCCCCTACACAATGAGCAGTTCTTC	TRBV4-1	NA	TRBD1	TRBJ2-1
CASSYTLLIAEAFF	TGTGCCAGCAGTTACACTTTGCTGATCGCTGAAGCTTTCTTT	TRBV6-6	NA	NA	TRBJ1-1
CASSLRQGRQETQYF	TGTGCCAGCAGCTTGAGGCAGGGCCGGCAAGAGACCCAGTACTTC	TRBV7-9	NA	NA	TRBJ2-5
CASSRMTGQETQYF	TGTGCCAGCAGCCGAATGACAGGCCAAGAGACCCAGTACTTC	TRBV27	NA	NA	TRBJ2-5
CASSLVQGSNSPLHF	TGTGCCAGCAGCTTAGTGCAGGGGTCTAATTCACCCCTCCACTTT	TRBV7-6	NA	NA	TRBJ1-6
CAWSGDRASNQPQHF	TGTGCCTGGAGCGGGGACAGGGCTAGCAATCAGCCCCAGCATTTT	TRBV30	NA	TRBD1	TRBJ1-5
CATSDFGVLGDTQYF	TGTGCCACCAGTGATTTCGGGGTGTTGGGAGATACGCAGTATTTT	TRBV24-1	once	NA	TRBJ2-3
CASSFQGGITEAFF	TGTGCCAGCAGCTTTCAAGGGGGAATCACTGAAGCTTTCTTT	TRBV7-9	few	NA	TRBJ1-1
CAIRPNSGTGFSANTEAFF	TGTGCCATCAGACCTAATTCCGGGACAGGGTTCTCAGCGAACACTGAAGCTTTCTTT	TRBV10-3	NA	TRBD1	TRBJ1-1
CASSLMGGSDGYTF	TGTGCCAGCAGCTTAATGGGGGGGTCCGATGGCTACACCTTC	TRBV7-3	NA	NA	TRBJ1-2
CASNPLGTGGMQYF	TGTGCCAGCAATCCCCTTGGGACAGGGGGGATGCAGTACTTC	TRBV27	NA	TRBD1	TRBJ2-7
CASRSTGNNYGYTF	TGTGCCAGCAGGTCGACAGGGAATAACTATGGCTACACCTTC	TRBV25-1	NA	TRBD1	TRBJ1-2
CASSLTTGTVGEQYF	TGCGCCAGCAGCTTGACTACCGGGACAGTAGGCGAGCAGTACTTC	TRBV5-1	NA	TRBD1	TRBJ2-7
CASSLGDKNEKLFF	TGCGCCAGCAGCTTGGGGGACAAGAATGAAAAACTGTTTTTT	TRBV5-1	NA	NA	TRBJ1-4
CASSESHPTGNYGYTF	TGTGCCAGCAGTGAAAGCCATCCGACAGGGAACTATGGCTACACCTTC	TRBV6-1	NA	TRBD1	TRBJ1-2
CASSLPLGQGEKLFF	TGTGCCAGCAGCCTCCCGCTTGGACAGGGGGAAAAACTGTTTTTT	TRBV3-1/TRBV3-2	NA	TRBD1	TRBJ1-4
CASSFSVSHSNQPQHF	TGTGCCAGCAGCTTTTCCGTGAGCCATAGCAATCAGCCCCAGCATTTT	TRBV5-5	once	NA	TRBJ1-5
CASNRQGREQYF	TGTGCCAGCAATCGACAGGGGAGGGAGCAGTACTTC	TRBV25-1	NA	TRBD1	TRBJ2-7
CASSLYTGFEKLFF	TGTGCCAGCAGCCTTTATACAGGGTTTGAAAAACTGTTTTTT	TRBV5-6	NA	NA	TRBJ1-4
CASSGELGEGNTEAFF	TGTGCCAGCAGTGGAGAACTTGGCGAGGGGAACACTGAAGCTTTCTTT	TRBV6-1	few	NA	TRBJ1-1
CASSNGQDYGYTF	TGTGCCAGCAGCAATGGACAGGACTATGGCTACACCTTC	TRBV7-2	few	TRBD1	TRBJ1-2
CASSLVGGGQGNTIYF	TGTGCCAGCAGCTTAGTTGGGGGAGGGCAAGGAAACACCATATATTTT	TRBV7-2	once	NA	TRBJ1-3
CASSLYGTANTGELFF	TGTGCCAGCAGCTTGTATGGGACAGCGAACACCGGGGAGCTGTTTTTT	TRBV5-6	NA	TRBD1	TRBJ2-2
CASSAGWAGQGAFTF	TGTGCCAGCAGTGCCGGCTGGGCGGGACAGGGGGCCTTCACCTTC	TRBV2	NA	TRBD1	TRBJ1-2
CASSTPTRLASYNEQFF	TGTGCCAGCAGCACCCCAACACGACTAGCCTCATACAATGAGCAGTTCTTC	TRBV11-2	few	TRBD2	TRBJ2-1
CASSVQGSANQPQHF	TGTGCCAGCAGCGTACAGGGGAGCGCCAATCAGCCCCAGCATTTT	TRBV7-2	few	TRBD1	TRBJ1-5
CASSSLGQANEKLFF	TGTGCCAGCAGCTCTCTGGGACAGGCTAATGAAAAACTGTTTTTT	TRBV11-2	NA	TRBD1	TRBJ1-4
CATSDSRDYQETQYF	TGTGCCACCAGTGATTCCCGGGACTACCAAGAGACCCAGTACTTC	TRBV24-1	NA	NA	TRBJ2-5
CASRPGQGGQPQHF	TGTGCCAGCAGGCCGGGACAGGGGGGTCAGCCCCAGCATTTT	TRBV2	NA	TRBD1	TRBJ1-5
CASSPQGNTEAFF	TGCGCCAGCAGCCCGCAGGGGAACACTGAAGCTTTCTTT	TRBV4-1	NA	NA	TRBJ1-1